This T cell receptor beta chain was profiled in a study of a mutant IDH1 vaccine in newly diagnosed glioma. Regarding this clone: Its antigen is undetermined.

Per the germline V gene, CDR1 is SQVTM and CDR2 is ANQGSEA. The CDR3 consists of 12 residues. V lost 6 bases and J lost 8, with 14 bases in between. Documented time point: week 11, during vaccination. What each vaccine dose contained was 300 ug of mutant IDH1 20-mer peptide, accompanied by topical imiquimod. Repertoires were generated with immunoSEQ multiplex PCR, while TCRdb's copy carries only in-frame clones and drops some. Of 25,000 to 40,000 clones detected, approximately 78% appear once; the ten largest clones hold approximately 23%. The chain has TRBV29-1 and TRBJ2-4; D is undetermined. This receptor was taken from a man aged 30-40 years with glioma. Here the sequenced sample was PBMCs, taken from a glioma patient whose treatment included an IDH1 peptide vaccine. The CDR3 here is CSVKEGGDIQYF. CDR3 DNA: TGCAGCGTAAAGGAAGGTGGGGACATTCAGTACTTC.